A selection of T cell receptor beta chains follows, all from one sample in a study of T cell repertoires in cytomegalovirus infection. Their specific antigens are unknown. TCRdb independently ran MiXCR on the reads; one entry per CDR3 protein. The data contain some 920,000 distinct CDR3 sequences, around 32% of them singletons. This specimen consisted of cultured CD8+ T cells from PBMCs, obtained from culture after CMV antigen stimulation. These receptors came from a human donor in good health (CMV status not recorded). Some clones in this sample may be carry-over from other donors' samples. CDR3s include the opening cysteine and the closing phenylalanine or tryptophan. A D gene is named only where the DNA matches it firmly. Clone sizes are given selectively: once, few, many, or a class where the clone is expanded.

d_call	clone_size	v_call	j_call	cdr3_nt	cdr3_aa
TRBD2	.	TRBV5-5	TRBJ2-7	TGTGCCAGCAGCGAAACTAGCGGGGGCACCTACGAGCAGTACTTC	CASSETSGGTYEQYF
.	few	TRBV7-6	TRBJ1-3	TGTGCCAGCAGCTCCCTGAGGGATGGGCTGAACTTAACTGGAAACACCATATATTTT	CASSSLRDGLNLTGNTIYF
.	.	TRBV6-6	TRBJ2-7	TGTGCCAACAGTTACTCTCCGGGTTCCTACGAGCAGTACTTC	CANSYSPGSYEQYF
TRBD2	.	TRBV3-1	TRBJ2-5	TGTGCCAGCAGCCAAGTGCTAGCGGGGGCGGAGACCCAGTACTTC	CASSQVLAGAETQYF
TRBD1	few	TRBV27	TRBJ2-1	TGTGCCAGCAGTTCACCTCTACCTCTAACAGGGGGTAGCTACAATGAGCAGTTCTTC	CASSSPLPLTGGSYNEQFF
.	.	TRBV5-6	TRBJ2-1	TGTGCCAGCAGCTCTCCGGGCGAATATTTCAATGAGCAGTTCTTC	CASSSPGEYFNEQFF
.	few	TRBV27	TRBJ1-2	TGTGCCAGCAGTGCCGGTCCTAAGAGGGGCTACACCTTC	CASSAGPKRGYTF
.	.	TRBV25-1	TRBJ2-1	TGTGCCAGCAGTGAATATCCCGGCAGGTCAGGCGAGCAGTTCTTC	CASSEYPGRSGEQFF
TRBD2	many	TRBV7-8	TRBJ2-1	TGTGCCAGCAGCTTAATAGCGGGGGGCCGCGGGAATGAGCAGTTCTTC	CASSLIAGGRGNEQFF
.	.	TRBV7-9	TRBJ2-5	TGTGCCAGCAGCCATAGTCGCTCACCTCTTCCCCCACAAGAGACCCAGTACTTC	CASSHSRSPLPPQETQYF
.	.	TRBV6-6	TRBJ1-2	TGTGCCAGCAGGGGTCAGACAAACTTCTATGGCTACACCTTC	CASRGQTNFYGYTF
.	.	TRBV10-2	TRBJ2-4	TGCGCCAGCAGTGGACAGATCCTAGCCAAAAACATTCAGTACTTC	CASSGQILAKNIQYF
.	.	TRBV11-3	TRBJ2-3	TGTGCCAGCAGCTCTGACAACGGGTATACGCAGTATTTT	CASSSDNGYTQYF